This T cell receptor beta chain derives from a study of T cell changes during pregnancy in multiple sclerosis. Germline values: CDR1 MNHEY, CDR2 SMNVEV (reference sequence). The CDR3 length is 13 residues. Trimming left V 5 bases short and J 8 bases short, with 13 bases between. Assay: immunoSEQ multiplex PCR; the TCRdb copy retains only in-frame clones and omits some. The sample gives tens of thousands of clones, over 75% of which show up once; around 0.85% is in the top ten. The TCR comes from a female donor with multiple sclerosis, enrolled in a pregnancy study. The genes are TRBV27 and TRBJ1-5; weak D call: TRBD1 (5 bases). Material: peripheral blood, obtained before pregnancy. The CDR3 loop is CASSRGHPEPQHF. CDR3 DNA sequence: TGTGCCAGCAGTAGGGGCCACCCGGAGCCCCAGCATTTT.